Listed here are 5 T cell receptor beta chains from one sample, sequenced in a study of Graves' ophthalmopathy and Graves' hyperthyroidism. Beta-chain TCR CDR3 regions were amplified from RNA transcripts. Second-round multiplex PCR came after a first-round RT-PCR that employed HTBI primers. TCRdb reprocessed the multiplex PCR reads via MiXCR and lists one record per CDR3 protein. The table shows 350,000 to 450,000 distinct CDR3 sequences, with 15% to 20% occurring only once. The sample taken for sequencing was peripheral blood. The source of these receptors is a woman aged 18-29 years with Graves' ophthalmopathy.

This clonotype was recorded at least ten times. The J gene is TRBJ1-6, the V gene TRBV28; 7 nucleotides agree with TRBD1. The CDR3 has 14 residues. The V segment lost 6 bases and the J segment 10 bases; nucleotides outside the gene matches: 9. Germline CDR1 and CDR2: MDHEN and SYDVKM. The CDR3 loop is CASRIQGSGSPLHF. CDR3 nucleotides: TGTGCCAGCAGGATACAGGGGAGCGGCTCACCCCTCCACTTT.

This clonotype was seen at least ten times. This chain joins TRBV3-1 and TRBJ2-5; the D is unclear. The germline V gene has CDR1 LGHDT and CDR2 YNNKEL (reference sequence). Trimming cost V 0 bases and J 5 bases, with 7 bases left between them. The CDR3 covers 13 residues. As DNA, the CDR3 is TGTGCCAGCAGCCAAGATCTTTTGGAGACCCAGTACTTC. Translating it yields CASSQDLLETQYF.

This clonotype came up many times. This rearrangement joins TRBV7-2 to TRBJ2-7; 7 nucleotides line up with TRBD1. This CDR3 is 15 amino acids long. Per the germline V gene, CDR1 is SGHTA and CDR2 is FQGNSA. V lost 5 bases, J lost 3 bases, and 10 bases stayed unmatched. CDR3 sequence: CASSARTGPGYEQYF. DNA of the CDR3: TGTGCCAGCAGCGCTCGGACAGGTCCGGGCTACGAGCAGTACTTC. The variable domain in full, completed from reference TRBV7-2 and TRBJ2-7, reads GAGVSQSPSNKVTEKGKDVELRCDPISGHTALYWYRQSLGQGLEFLIYFQGNSAPDKSGLPSDRFSAERTGGSVSTLTIQRTQQEDSAVYLCASSARTGPGYEQYFGPGTRLTVT.

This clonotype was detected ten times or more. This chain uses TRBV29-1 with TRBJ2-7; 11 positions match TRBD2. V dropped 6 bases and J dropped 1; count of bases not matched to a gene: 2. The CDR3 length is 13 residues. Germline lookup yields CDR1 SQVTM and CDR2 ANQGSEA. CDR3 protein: CSVRLAGSYEQYF. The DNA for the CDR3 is TGCAGCGTAAGACTAGCGGGATCCTACGAGCAGTACTTC.

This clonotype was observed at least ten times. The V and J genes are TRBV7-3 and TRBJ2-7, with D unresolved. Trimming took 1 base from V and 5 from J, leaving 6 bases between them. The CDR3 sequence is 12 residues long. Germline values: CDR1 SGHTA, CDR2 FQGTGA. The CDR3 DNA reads TGTGCCAGCAGCTTAAATTCAGACGAGCAGTACTTC. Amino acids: CASSLNSDEQYF.